This is a list of T cell receptor beta chains from one sample in a study of cytomegalovirus exposure and HLA in healthy donors. The assay was immunoSEQ multiplex PCR, and TCRdb's table has in-frame clones only and misses some. The table records about 200,000 clones, approximately 86% of them present only once. Specimen: PBMCs. Receptors originate from a woman in her 30s in good health and CMV-seronegative. CDR3s include the opening cysteine and the closing phenylalanine or tryptophan. A D gene is named only where the DNA matches it firmly. A row's size may be missing; if present it is once, few, many or a size class.

>TRBV28|TRBD1|NA|TRBJ2-1
CASSDRVGYNEQFF
TGTGCCAGCAGTGACAGGGTGGGCTACAATGAGCAGTTCTTC
>TRBV6-1|NA|NA|TRBJ1-5
CASSENISNQPQHF
TGTGCCAGCAGTGAAAATATAAGCAATCAGCCCCAGCATTTT
>TRBV5-5|NA|NA|TRBJ2-5
CASSWGDRQETQYF
TGTGCCAGCAGCTGGGGGGACAGACAAGAGACCCAGTACTTC
>TRBV7-9|NA|NA|TRBJ2-3
CASRDGLSGADTQYF
TGTGCCAGCAGGGATGGACTATCTGGGGCAGATACGCAGTATTTT
>TRBV5-4|TRBD2|NA|TRBJ2-1
CASSLELAVSYNEQFF
TGTGCCAGCAGCTTGGAACTAGCGGTGTCCTACAATGAGCAGTTCTTC
>TRBV6-6|NA|once|TRBJ1-5
CASTLLGPWSNQPQHF
TGTGCCAGCACCCTTCTGGGCCCTTGGAGCAATCAGCCCCAGCATTTT
>TRBV9|NA|NA|TRBJ2-6
CASSAPHRGLSGANVLTF
TGTGCCAGCAGCGCTCCCCACAGGGGACTCTCTGGGGCCAACGTCCTGACTTTC
>TRBV15|NA|NA|TRBJ2-1
CATSPLPAFDYNEQFF
TGTGCCACCAGCCCCCTGCCAGCGTTCGATTACAATGAGCAGTTCTTC
>TRBV29-1|NA|NA|TRBJ1-1
CSIHRRPQGEAFF
TGCAGCATACACAGGCGGCCTCAGGGTGAAGCTTTCTTT
>TRBV7-2|NA|NA|TRBJ2-1
CASSRDRDNEQFF
TGTGCCAGCAGCAGAGACAGAGACAATGAGCAGTTCTTC
>TRBV28|NA|NA|TRBJ2-7
CASRQDYEQYF
TGTGCCAGCAGACAGGACTACGAGCAGTACTTC
>TRBV7-6|NA|NA|TRBJ2-1
CASSLSGTGGDEQFF
TGTGCCAGCAGCTTATCCGGAACAGGCGGTGATGAGCAGTTCTTC
>TRBV19|TRBD1|NA|TRBJ2-3
CASSLRDRGDTQYF
TGTGCCAGTAGTCTCCGGGACAGGGGAGATACGCAGTATTTT
>TRBV18|NA|NA|TRBJ1-1
CASSPGGVHTEAFF
TGTGCCAGCTCCCCGGGGGGTGTACACACTGAAGCTTTCTTT
>TRBV7-3|NA|NA|TRBJ2-2
CASSLDGGELFF
TGTGCCAGCAGCCTAGATGGCGGGGAGCTGTTTTTT
>TRBV28|NA|once|TRBJ1-2
CASINRAAYGYTF
TGTGCCAGCATTAACAGGGCGGCGTATGGCTACACCTTC
>TRBV11-1|NA|NA|TRBJ2-5
CASSDQGETQYF
TGTGCCAGCTCCGATCAGGGAGAGACCCAGTACTTC
>TRBV7-2|TRBD1|NA|TRBJ1-3
CASSRKTLDRSAGNTIYF
TGTGCCAGCAGCCGAAAGACTCTGGACAGGTCAGCCGGAAACACCATATATTTT
>TRBV5-1|TRBD2|NA|TRBJ2-3
CASSLVAGGPDTQYF
TGCGCCAGCAGCTTGGTAGCGGGGGGGCCAGATACGCAGTATTTT
>TRBV5-1|NA|NA|TRBJ2-7
CASNSGRGHEQYF
TGCGCCAGCAACAGTGGCAGGGGTCACGAGCAGTACTTC
>TRBV16|NA|NA|TRBJ2-7
CASSQDRGEEYF
TGTGCCAGCAGCCAAGATCGGGGTGAGGAGTACTTC
>TRBV4-1|NA|NA|TRBJ2-2
CASSQESQGVNGELFF
TGCGCCAGCAGCCAAGAGTCCCAGGGCGTGAACGGGGAGCTGTTTTTT
>TRBV2|NA|once|TRBJ2-7
CASRLLTYEQYF
TGTGCCAGCAGGCTATTGACCTACGAGCAGTACTTC
>TRBV7-9|NA|NA|TRBJ2-2
CASSLGQNTGELFF
TGTGCCAGCAGCTTAGGGCAGAACACCGGGGAGCTGTTTTTT
>TRBV18|TRBD2|once|TRBJ2-1
CASSRVLSGVVGNEQFF
TGTGCCAGCTCAAGGGTTCTGAGCGGGGTCGTGGGCAATGAGCAGTTCTTC
>TRBV5-1|TRBD2|once|TRBJ2-2
CASYWTSQNTGELFF
TGCGCCAGCTATTGGACTAGCCAGAACACCGGGGAGCTGTTTTTT
>TRBV5-1|TRBD1|NA|TRBJ1-2
CASSLMGQRAYGYTF
TGCGCCAGCAGCTTGATGGGACAGCGTGCGTATGGCTACACCTTC
>TRBV19|NA|NA|TRBJ1-5
CASSILSRGYNQPQHF
TGTGCCAGTAGTATACTATCGCGGGGCTACAATCAGCCCCAGCATTTT
>TRBV7-6|NA|NA|TRBJ2-1
CASSFDETGYNEQFF
TGTGCCAGCAGCTTTGATGAGACTGGGTACAATGAGCAGTTCTTC
>TRBV5-4|NA|few|TRBJ2-5
CASSGGAPETQYF
TGTGCCAGCAGCGGGGGGGCCCCAGAGACCCAGTACTTC
>TRBV4-2|NA|NA|TRBJ2-1
CASSQDPSNEQFF
TGTGCCAGCAGCCAAGATCCTAGCAATGAGCAGTTCTTC
>TRBV5-1|TRBD2|NA|TRBJ2-2
CASSLLADNTGELFF
TGCGCCAGCAGCTTACTAGCGGACAACACCGGGGAGCTGTTTTTT
>TRBV19|TRBD2|NA|TRBJ2-2
CASSPSGGARNTGELFF
TGTGCCAGTAGTCCTAGCGGGGGGGCCCGGAACACCGGGGAGCTGTTTTTT
>TRBV28|NA|NA|TRBJ2-6
CASSPLAAPGANVLTF
TGTGCCAGCAGTCCTCTAGCAGCCCCTGGGGCCAACGTCCTGACTTTC
>TRBV5-4|NA|few|TRBJ1-4
CASPAGGANEKLFF
TGTGCCAGCCCGGCTGGGGGGGCTAATGAAAAACTGTTTTTT
>TRBV19|TRBD1|NA|TRBJ2-5
CASTPYGGQQETQYF
TGTGCCAGTACTCCCTATGGGGGACAGCAAGAGACCCAGTACTTC
>TRBV2|TRBD2|NA|TRBJ2-1
CASTLGLAGANEQFF
TGTGCCAGCACCCTGGGACTAGCGGGAGCCAATGAGCAGTTCTTC
>TRBV19|NA|NA|TRBJ1-5
CASSVPLRGAHQPQHF
TGTGCCAGTAGTGTTCCCTTACGGGGGGCGCATCAGCCCCAGCATTTT
>TRBV6-5|TRBD1|NA|TRBJ2-1
CASSYATGTGSEFF
TGTGCCAGCAGTTATGCCACCGGGACAGGCTCCGAGTTCTTC